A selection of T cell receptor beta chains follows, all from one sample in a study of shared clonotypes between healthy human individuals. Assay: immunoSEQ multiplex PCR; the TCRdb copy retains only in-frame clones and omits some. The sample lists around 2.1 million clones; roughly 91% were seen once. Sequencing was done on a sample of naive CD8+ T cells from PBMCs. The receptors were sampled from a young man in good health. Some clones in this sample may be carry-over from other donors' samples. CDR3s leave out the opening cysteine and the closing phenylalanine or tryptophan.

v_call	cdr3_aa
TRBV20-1	SATTDGYT
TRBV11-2	ASSLVGRVTDTQY
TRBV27	ASSLAGAWDEQF
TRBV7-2	ASSADRDRGVNEQF
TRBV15	ATSNSDRGANNEQF
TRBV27	ASSLLLNTEAF
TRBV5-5	ASSSQTTPYGYT
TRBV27	ASSSDRENNQPQH
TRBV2	ASSARTRLTSASTFYEQY
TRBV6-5	ASSPSSGVNTEAF
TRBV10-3	AITGRDTYEQY
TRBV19	ASALNRGDQPQH
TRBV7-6	ASSPGLYTGELF
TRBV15	ATSKTANYGYT
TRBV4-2	ASSPLAGEETQY
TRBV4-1	ASSQDRGLGDEQF
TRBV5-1	ASSLFVAGGRDEQF
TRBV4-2	ASSQEPQPPLAGVYEQY
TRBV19	ASSLPPGNTIY
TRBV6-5	ASSTTAGGGYT
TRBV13	ASSKGAGLAKNIQY
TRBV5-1	ASGRTISRYQGAF